The rows below give T cell receptor beta chains drawn from one sample of a study of blood T cell repertoires in COVID-19. Assay used: immunoSEQ multiplex PCR; TCRdb lists only in-frame clones, some missing. Among some 7,600 clones, roughly 88% were seen once, and the ten largest hold roughly 9.6%. The sequenced sample consisted of peripheral blood. The receptors originated from a human donor in a cohort sampled during active COVID-19. Each CDR3 is given with its conserved first and last residue. Clone size appears in some rows only: once, few, many, or a class for an expanded clone.

clone_size	v_call	j_call	cdr3_aa
-	TRBV10-3	TRBJ2-3	CAIQDSEDTQYF
-	TRBV28	TRBJ1-3	CASSLLGSGNTIYF
-	TRBV19	TRBJ1-1	CASSIDLGRMNTEAFF
once	TRBV7-9	TRBJ1-3	CASSVPGGNTIYF
-	TRBV18	TRBJ1-1	CASSPPFYTEAFF
-	TRBV19	TRBJ2-1	CARTSGINEQFF
once	TRBV2	TRBJ1-2	CASTQGRSWSNYGYTF
-	TRBV5-1	TRBJ2-1	CASSDYLSSYNEQFF
-	TRBV28	TRBJ1-1	CASRLRRWGRDGTEAFF
once	TRBV24-1	TRBJ2-7	CATSDLQNPYEQYF
-	TRBV27	TRBJ2-3	CASSSRTGTNTQYF
-	TRBV5-1	TRBJ1-2	CASSATVYGYTF
-	TRBV28	TRBJ1-5	CASTSTGHGNQPQHF
-	TRBV30	TRBJ2-7	CAWSRDRGQWAYEQYF
once	TRBV10-3	TRBJ1-5	CAISESGTGLSNQPQHF
once	TRBV24-1	TRBJ2-1	CATSDLHSGRGDEQFF
-	TRBV2	TRBJ1-1	CASSESSSVNTEAFF
-	TRBV6-6	TRBJ2-1	CASSNSGTGNRFF
-	TRBV18	TRBJ1-1	CATKGQTNTEAFF
-	TRBV4-1	TRBJ2-1	CASSRGQGDNEQFF
-	TRBV4-2	TRBJ1-5	CASSQDWGRDNQPQHF
-	TRBV5-1	TRBJ1-2	CASSLVAVNYGYTF
-	TRBV10-3	TRBJ2-3	CAISEDRAFTDTQYF
-	TRBV27	TRBJ2-1	CASSSSRTGVVHGNEQFF
-	TRBV5-4	TRBJ1-1	CASSHWGGPEAFF
once	TRBV6-6	TRBJ2-7	CASSYWRGAPYEQYF
-	TRBV5-1	TRBJ2-7	CASSLPTTKRVVEQYF
-	TRBV24-1	TRBJ2-5	CATSDFPEVANQETQYF
-	TRBV6-5	TRBJ1-2	CASSYSPTANYGYTF
-	TRBV7-8	TRBJ2-5	CASRFIETQYF
-	TRBV19	TRBJ2-6	CASSIDPRRRGAGANVLTF
-	TRBV28	TRBJ2-3	CASKEGTDTQYF
-	TRBV28	TRBJ2-7	CASSFPTGVRNEQYF
-	TRBV29-1	TRBJ2-7	CSAQAAGDHEQYF
once	TRBV7-8	TRBJ2-5	CASSGPRGHRETQYF
-	TRBV27	TRBJ2-3	CASSGREAGEDTQYF
-	TRBV20-1	TRBJ2-1	CSAEAYNEQFF
once	TRBV5-1	TRBJ1-2	CASSLAEDYYGYTF
-	TRBV24-1	TRBJ2-3	CATSDTGTGGRADTQYF
once	TRBV11-3	TRBJ2-7	CASSLSPTSGKEYF
-	TRBV9	TRBJ1-6	CASSGSGPSPLHF
-	TRBV19	TRBJ2-7	CASSIFKGPYEQYF
-	TRBV7-8	TRBJ2-7	CASSPRDSSYEQYF
-	TRBV5-4	TRBJ2-1	CASSLGGLAGYNEQFF
medium-sized	TRBV15	TRBJ2-7	CATSTETSGSHEQYF
-	TRBV19	TRBJ2-7	CASSKDRGGYEQYF
-	TRBV4-1	TRBJ2-7	CASSLGLAETYEQYF
once	TRBV2	TRBJ1-2	CASSEYQGGYTF
-	TRBV6-4	TRBJ2-1	CASSDGLAGAGEQFF
-	TRBV6-4	TRBJ2-3	CASLETGGYTDTQYF
-	TRBV5-4	TRBJ2-1	CASSLASEQFF
-	TRBV10-3	TRBJ2-7	CAIQSREGYEQYF